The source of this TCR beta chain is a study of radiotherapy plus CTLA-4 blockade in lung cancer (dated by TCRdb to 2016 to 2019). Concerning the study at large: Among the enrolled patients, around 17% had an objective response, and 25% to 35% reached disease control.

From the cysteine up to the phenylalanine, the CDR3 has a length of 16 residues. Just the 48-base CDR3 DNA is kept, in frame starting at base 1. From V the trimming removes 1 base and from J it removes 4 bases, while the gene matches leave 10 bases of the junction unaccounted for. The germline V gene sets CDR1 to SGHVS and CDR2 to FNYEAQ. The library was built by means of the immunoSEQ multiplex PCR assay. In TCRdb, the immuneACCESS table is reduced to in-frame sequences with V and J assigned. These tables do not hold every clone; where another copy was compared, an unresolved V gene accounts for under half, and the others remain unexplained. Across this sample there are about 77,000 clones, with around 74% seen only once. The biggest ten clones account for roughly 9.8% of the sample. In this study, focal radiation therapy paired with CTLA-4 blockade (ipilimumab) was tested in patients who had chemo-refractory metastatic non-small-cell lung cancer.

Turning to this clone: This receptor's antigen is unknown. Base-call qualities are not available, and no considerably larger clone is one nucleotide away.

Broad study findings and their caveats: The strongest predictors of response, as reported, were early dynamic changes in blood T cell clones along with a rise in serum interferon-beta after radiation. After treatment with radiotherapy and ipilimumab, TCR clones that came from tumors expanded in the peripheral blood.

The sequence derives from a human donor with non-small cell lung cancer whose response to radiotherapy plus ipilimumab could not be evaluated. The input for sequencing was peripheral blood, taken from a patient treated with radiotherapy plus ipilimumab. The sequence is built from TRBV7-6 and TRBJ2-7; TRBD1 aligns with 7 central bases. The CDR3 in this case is CASSLGGPGQLYEQYF. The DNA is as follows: TGTGCCAGCAGCTTAGGGGGCCCGGGACAGCTTTACGAGCAGTACTTC. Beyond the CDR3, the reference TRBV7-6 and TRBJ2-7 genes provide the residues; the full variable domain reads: GAGVSQSPRYKVTKRGQDVALRCDPISGHVSLYWYRQALGQGPEFLTYFNYEAQQDKSGLPNDRFSAERPEGSISTLTIQRTEQRDSAMYRCASSLGGPGQLYEQYFGPGTRLTVT.